This T cell receptor beta chain was identified in a study of blood T cell repertoires in COVID-19. Study in general: The United States, Italy and Spain supplied acute and convalescent COVID-19 samples.

Per the germline V gene, CDR1 is LNHDA and CDR2 is SQIVND (reference sequence). Trimming shortened V by 1 base and J by 2 bases, and 8 bases separated the two germline ends. The CDR3 sequence is 14 residues long. Under the authors' procedure: It was from reference gene primer amplification that nucleated cell counts were estimated. Some clones are missing from TCRdb's copy, which holds only in-frame ones; the method was immunoSEQ multiplex PCR. The V and J calls and clone size come from that table; D and trimming were worked out from the DNA. The data contain more than 110,000 clones, under 85% of them singletons.

What was sequenced was peripheral blood. The chain couples TRBV19 to TRBJ1-2; TRBD1 is a possible D gene (5 bases). This TCR came from a woman older than 75 in a cohort sampled during active or convalescent COVID-19. In nucleotides, the CDR3 is TGTGCCAGTAGTATAGGGACACGAAACTATGGCTACACCTTC. This codes for CASSIGTRNYGYTF.